This T cell receptor beta chain was identified in a study of type 1 regulatory T cells. Study at large: T-allo10 is an in vitro-generated, Tr1-enriched CD4 T cell product specific for alloantigen.

Germline V gene lookup returns CDR1 SGHNT and CDR2 YYREEE (reference sequence). The CDR3 runs 15 residues. With regard to this clonotype: A junction end diverges from the germline sequence, so it may reflect a read error.

TCRdb re-analysed the reads in MiXCR, keeping a single row per CDR3 protein. The sample yields 80,000 to 100,000 distinct CDR3 sequences, roughly 31% seen once. V gene TRBV5-4 combines with J gene TRBJ2-1, with unresolved D. The receptor was derived from a human donor in good health. The sequenced sample consisted of CD4+ T cells, either the whole sample or a sorted fraction (not recorded which). This CDR3 is CASSSPRDIYNGQFF. CDR3 sequence (DNA): TGTGCCAGCAGCTCCCCCCGAGACATTTACAATGGGCAGTTCTTC.